The 32 T cell receptor beta chains presented below share a single source sample, sequenced in a study of blood T cell repertoires in COVID-19. Produced via immunoSEQ multiplex PCR; TCRdb's table is partial and in-frame only. The repertoire consists of 90,000 to 100,000 clones, with about 85% occurring once and the leading ten covering 38%. The sample taken for sequencing was peripheral blood. The receptors originated from a man at least 80 years old with acute or convalescent COVID-19.

This clone showed up just once. This chain joins TRBV27 and TRBJ2-5; a possible D gene is TRBD2 (7 bases). The CDR3 covers 15 residues. Germline lookup yields CDR1 MNHEY and CDR2 SMNVEV (reference sequence). The V end lost 2 bases, the J end lost 6 bases, and 16 bases lay between the germline ends. The CDR3 spells CASSLLGGAVKTQYF. Here the CDR3 DNA reads TGTGCCAGCAGTTTACTGGGGGGGGCAGTGAAGACCCAGTACTTC.

The rearrangement links TRBV18 to TRBJ2-7, with 8 positions matching TRBD2. This CDR3 is built from 18 residues. Germline V lookup: CDR1 KGHSH, CDR2 LQKENI. Germline trimming cut 2 bases from V and 3 bases from J; bases unmatched to any gene: 15. DNA for the CDR3: TGTGCCAGCTCACCAAAAACAGGCAGTGCGGGAGGCAGCTACGAGCAGTACTTC. As protein: CASSPKTGSAGGSYEQYF.

This sequence joins TRBV19 and TRBJ2-2, with D perhaps TRBD2 (5 bases). Trimming removed 3 bases from V and 7 bases from J, with 9 bases in between. Germline V gene data show CDR1 as LNHDA and CDR2 as SQIVND (reference sequence). CDR3 length equals 13 residues. CDR3 protein: CASSIRDHGELFF. CDR3 coding DNA: TGTGCCAGTAGTATTCGGGATCACGGGGAGCTGTTTTTT.

This rearrangement joins TRBV30 to TRBJ1-5; D gene ambiguous. Germline lookup yields CDR1 GTSNPN and CDR2 SVGIG (reference sequence). V lost 0 bases, J lost 0 bases, and 9 bases lay in between. CDR3 size: 15 residues. In DNA form, the CDR3 reads TGTGCCTGGAGTGTAGGAGGAGCTAGCAATCAGCCCCAGCATTTT. Its protein product is CAWSVGGASNQPQHF.

This chain links TRBV11-2 with TRBJ2-7, with TRBD1 matching over 11 bases. Trimming at V came to 6 bases and at J to 3 bases, leaving 4 bases not matched to a gene. In germline, CDR1 is SGHAT, CDR2 FQNNGV. The CDR3 spans 14 residues. CDR3 amino acids: CASRGGQGVYEQYF. The CDR3 nucleotides are TGTGCCAGCAGAGGGGGACAGGGGGTCTACGAGCAGTACTTC.

The chain carries TRBV28 and TRBJ2-3; TRBD2 matches 9 bases. Trimming cost V 5 bases and J 2 bases; bases outside gene matches: 11. This CDR3 is 17 amino acids long. Germline V gene sequence: CDR1 MDHEN, CDR2 SYDVKM. The CDR3 loop reads CASSLLAGSWDTDTQYF. Here the CDR3 DNA reads TGTGCCAGCAGTCTCCTAGCGGGGTCCTGGGACACAGATACGCAGTATTTT.

The rearrangement links TRBV7-9 to TRBJ2-7; D might be TRBD2 (6 bases). Germline V gene sequence: CDR1 SEHNR, CDR2 FQNEAQ (reference sequence). This CDR3 has 16 residues. Trimming pared 5 bases from V and 3 bases from J, leaving 20 bases between. CDR3 in DNA: TGTGCCAGCAGCCCCTTGGGTAGCGGAGATAACTACGAGCAGTACTTC. Its translation is CASSPLGSGDNYEQYF.

The chain carries TRBV5-1 and TRBJ2-7; 9 positions match TRBD1. Looked up from germline, CDR1 is SGHRS and CDR2 is YFSETQ. This CDR3 region has 15 residues. Trimming took 0 bases from V and 3 from J; bases not matched to a gene: 4. In DNA, the CDR3 is TGCGCCAGCAGCTTGGAGACAGGGGGTAGCTACGAGCAGTACTTC. It encodes CASSLETGGSYEQYF.

This clone turned up a few times. The V and J genes are TRBV28 and TRBJ1-5; D not certain. This CDR3 spans 13 amino acids. CDR1 is MDHEN and CDR2 is SYDVKM in the germline V gene. Trimming cost V 8 bases and J 2 bases, with 10 bases left between them. CDR3 nucleotides: TGTGCCAGCGCGGGGAGGGGCAATCAGCCCCAGCATTTT. This codes for CASAGRGNQPQHF.

This sequence joins TRBV12-3 or TRBV12-4 and TRBJ1-2, with TRBD1 identical over 7 bases. The CDR3 contains 12 residues. The V and J ends lost 6 bases and 8 bases, in that order; junction bases with no gene match: 6. The CDR3 nucleotides are TGTGCCAGCAGGGGACAGCTTAGCGGCTACACCTTC. It is translated as CASRGQLSGYTF.

The gene calls are TRBV7-6 and TRBJ2-7, with 7 bases lining up with TRBD1. The V gene end was trimmed by 5 bases and the J gene end by 3 bases; junction bases not matched to a gene: 13. Per the germline V gene, CDR1 is SGHVS and CDR2 is FNYEAQ. This CDR3 contains 16 residues. This chain's CDR3 is CASSPSTGLKIYEQYF. Here the CDR3 DNA reads TGTGCCAGCAGCCCCTCGACAGGGCTTAAGATCTACGAGCAGTACTTC.

The chain uses TRBV3-1 (or the pseudogene TRBV3-2) and TRBJ2-5, with D possibly being TRBD1 (5 bases). The CDR3 has 14 residues. Looked up from germline, CDR1 is LGHDT and CDR2 is YNNKEL (reference sequence). Trimming shortened V by 1 base and J by 4 bases, and 10 bases separated the two germline ends. CDR3 in DNA: TGTGCCAGCAGCCAAGGAGACAGCTCAGAGACCCAGTACTTC. Translation: CASSQGDSSETQYF.

A single count supports this clone. The chain carries TRBV24-1 and TRBJ1-2, with D hard to call. This CDR3 region has 12 residues. From germline, CDR1 is KGHDR and CDR2 SFDVKD. Between the trimmed V and J ends, which lost 6 bases and 7 bases, there was a span of 11 bases. CDR3 in amino acids: CATSLGGSGYTF. The CDR3 DNA reads as TGTGCCACCAGTCTCGGAGGATCTGGCTACACCTTC.

The V call is TRBV14, the J call TRBJ2-7, with 7 bases aligning to TRBD1. Germline trimming cut 1 base from V and 7 bases from J; bases unmatched to any gene: 4. The CDR3 sequence is 13 residues long. Germline lookup yields CDR1 SGHDN and CDR2 FVKESK. The DNA for the CDR3 is TGTGCCAGCAGCCAAGTTAGGGGACAGGAGCAGTACTTC. This sequence encodes CASSQVRGQEQYF.

This clone is medium-sized within its sample. J is TRBJ2-2 and V is TRBV3-1 (or the pseudogene TRBV3-2); perhaps TRBD1 as D (6 bases). Germline CDR1 reads LGHDT; CDR2 reads YNNKEL (reference sequence). Trimming took off 4 bases at V and 1 base at J, with 16 bases between the two ends. The CDR3 is 17 amino acids. DNA of the CDR3: TGTGCCAGCAGCCGACGAACCCGGGACATGAACACCGGGGAGCTGTTTTTT. Protein: CASSRRTRDMNTGELFF.

CDR3 residues: CASSLARQGARAFF. In nucleotides, the CDR3 is TGTGCCAGCAGCTTAGCGAGGCAGGGGGCTCGAGCTTTCTTT. The genes are TRBV7-2 and TRBJ1-1, with TRBD1 matching over 8 bases. The CDR3 runs to 14 residues. CDR1 is SGHTA, CDR2 FQGNSA, per germline. The V segment lost 0 bases and the J segment 10 bases; nucleotides outside the gene matches: 7.

J is TRBJ1-6 and V is TRBV19, with 7 bases lining up with TRBD1. This CDR3 contains 17 residues. In germline, CDR1 is LNHDA, CDR2 SQIVND (reference sequence). Trimming at V came to 5 bases and at J to 7 bases, leaving 14 bases not matched to a gene. The CDR3 loop is CASSASLGGGGNSPLHF. CDR3 in DNA: TGTGCCAGTAGTGCCTCGTTAGGGGGCGGCGGCAATTCACCCCTCCACTTT. The full variable domain, in which reference TRBV19 and TRBJ1-6 provide the parts outside the CDR3, is DGGITQSPKYLFRKEGQNVTLSCEQNLNHDAMYWYRQDPGQGLRLIYYSQIVNDFQKGDIAEGYSVSREKKESFPLTVTSAQKNPTAFYLCASSASLGGGGNSPLHFGNGTRLTVT.

V gene TRBV5-1 combines with J gene TRBJ1-4; the match to TRBD1 covers 10 bases. The V segment lost 2 bases and the J segment 1 base; nucleotides outside the gene matches: 5. The CDR3 loop spans 17 amino acids. Germline lookup yields CDR1 SGHRS and CDR2 YFSETQ. The CDR3: CASSLDRGRRTNEKLFF. CDR3 coding DNA: TGCGCCAGCAGCTTAGACAGGGGGCGCCGAACTAATGAAAAACTGTTTTTT.

The chain is built from TRBV25-1 and TRBJ2-1, with 10 nucleotides matching TRBD2. The CDR3 extends over 14 amino acids. Germline CDR1 reads MGHDK; CDR2 reads SYGVNS. With V trimmed by 8 bases and J by 4 bases, 5 bases remained unmatched. This chain's CDR3 is CASCGLADYNEQFF. CDR3 bases: TGTGCCAGCTGCGGACTAGCGGATTACAATGAGCAGTTCTTC.

The V call is TRBV7-2, the J call TRBJ1-5; D call uncertain. This CDR3 contains 12 residues. Germline values: CDR1 SGHTA, CDR2 FQGNSA. Deletions cut 5 bases from V and 5 bases from J, with 7 bases between. CDR3 protein: CASSPSYQPQHF. The CDR3 DNA sequence: TGTGCCAGCAGCCCCAGTTATCAGCCCCAGCATTTT.

This rearrangement joins TRBV9 to TRBJ2-1, with a possible D match to TRBD1 (5 bases). Germline-derived CDR1 and CDR2 are SGDLS and YYNGEE. This CDR3 has 16 amino acids. Trimming took 0 bases from V and 3 from J, leaving 13 bases between them. CDR3 in DNA: TGTGCCAGCAGCGTAGAGGGGCGAAGGGGCTACAATGAGCAGTTCTTC. The encoded protein is CASSVEGRRGYNEQFF.

The chain recombines TRBV6-5 with TRBJ1-4, with D maybe TRBD1 (6 bases). This CDR3 comprises 13 residues. The V end lost 6 bases, the J end lost 4 bases, and 9 bases lay between the germline ends. Germline V lookup: CDR1 MNHEY, CDR2 SVGAGI. CDR3 DNA: TGTGCCAGCAGCCGGGACATTAATGAAAAACTGTTTTTT. The encoded protein is CASSRDINEKLFF.

The rearrangement links TRBV21-1 to TRBJ1-1; TRBD1 is the table's D call and was not checked against the DNA. TRBV21-1 is an annotated pseudogene. The CDR3 spans 16 residues. CDR3 sequence: CASSEGQGQTATEAFF. In DNA, the CDR3 is TGTGCCAGCAGCGAAGGACAGGGCCAAACGGCCACTGAAGCTTTCTTT.

The CDR3 is CAWSAGTGMVNEQYF. CDR3 nucleotides: TGTGCCTGGAGCGCCGGGACAGGGATGGTGAACGAGCAGTACTTC. The V gene is TRBV30, the J gene TRBJ2-7; TRBD1 matches 9 bases. The CDR3 is 15 amino acids. Trimming at V came to 3 bases and at J to 5 bases, leaving 11 bases not matched to a gene. Germline CDR1 GTSNPN, CDR2 SVGIG (reference sequence).

This chain joins TRBV7-9 and TRBJ2-1; no clear D. The CDR3 extends over 11 amino acids. V was pared by 4 bases and J by 9 bases, with 7 bases between. Germline CDR1 SEHNR, CDR2 FQNEAQ (reference sequence). CDR3 sequence (DNA): TGTGCCAGCAGCTCAACCAGTGAGCAGTTCTTC. Translated, it gives CASSSTSEQFF.

The genes are TRBV19 and TRBJ2-2, with 9 bases matching TRBD2. With 3 bases clipped from V and 6 bases from J, the junction kept 5 bases outside the gene matches. CDR3 size: 15 residues. Germline-derived CDR1 and CDR2 are LNHDA and SQIVND (reference sequence). The CDR3 region is CASSMISGRPGELFF. The CDR3 region has the DNA TGTGCCAGTAGTATGATTAGCGGGAGACCCGGGGAGCTGTTTTTT.

A few counts support this clone. This chain connects TRBV9 to TRBJ1-6, with D possibly TRBD1 on 5 matching bases. This CDR3 region has 14 residues. Germline V gene sequence: CDR1 SGDLS, CDR2 YYNGEE. V was pared by 5 bases and J by 7 bases, with 13 bases between. The chain's CDR3 is CASSSQALNSPLHF. For the CDR3, the DNA is TGTGCCAGCAGTTCACAGGCTTTGAATTCACCCCTCCACTTT.

The genes are TRBV5-1 and TRBJ2-1; perhaps TRBD2 as D (6 bases). CDR3 length: 15 residues. Germline V gene sequence: CDR1 SGHRS, CDR2 YFSETQ. Trimming pared 3 bases from V and 6 bases from J, leaving 16 bases between. The CDR3 nucleotides read TGCGCCAGCAGCTCAGGCCTCGGGGACTCCAATGAGCAGTTCTTC. Translated, it gives CASSSGLGDSNEQFF.

The chain combines TRBV27 with TRBJ2-1, with TRBD1 identical over 12 bases. The CDR3 loop spans 16 amino acids. The V and J ends lost 6 bases and 5 bases, in that order; junction bases with no gene match: 8. Per germline, CDR1 MNHEY and CDR2 SMNVEV (reference sequence). CDR3 DNA sequence: TGTGCCAGCAGCCAGCTGGGGACAGGGGGCCACAATGAGCAGTTCTTC. Its protein is CASSQLGTGGHNEQFF.

DNA for the CDR3: TGTGCCAGCAGCTGGAACGGACAGGGGGCAACGCGCAATCAGCCCCAGCATTTT. This sequence encodes CASSWNGQGATRNQPQHF. V usage is TRBV5-6 and J usage is TRBJ1-5; TRBD1 agrees at 11 bases. The CDR3 is 18 amino acids. Germline V gene sequence: CDR1 SGHDT, CDR2 YYEEEE. V dropped 3 bases and J dropped 2; count of bases not matched to a gene: 10.

In its sample, this clone was seen a few times. Written as DNA, the CDR3 is TGTGCCAGCAGTGGCCACAGGGGGCTGGAGACCCAGTACTTC. Amino acid sequence: CASSGHRGLETQYF. The chain links TRBV6-2 or TRBV6-3 to TRBJ2-5, with 9 bases lining up with TRBD1. V shed 5 bases, J shed 5 bases, and the junction held 6 bases outside the gene matches. Germline loops: CDR1 MNHEY, CDR2 SVGEGT. CDR3 size: 14 residues.

This sequence joins TRBV12-5 and TRBJ2-1; a weak D match, TRBD1 (6 bases). Deletions cut 6 bases from V and 1 base from J, with 13 bases between. The CDR3 covers 15 residues. Germline V lookup: CDR1 LGHNT, CDR2 FRNRAP. The CDR3 DNA is TGTGCTAGTGGGGAAGGACAGACGTCCTACAATGAGCAGTTCTTC. It is translated as CASGEGQTSYNEQFF.